This TCR beta chain stems from a study of control samples from healthy donors and cancer patients. The V and J ends lost 10 bases and 2 bases, in that order; junction bases with no gene match: 8. Germline CDR1 KGHDR, CDR2 SFDVKD. CDR3 length equals 15 residues. Profiled with immunoSEQ multiplex PCR; TCRdb holds only in-frame clones, not every one. The table records roughly 200,000 clones, around 94% of them present only once. Sequencing was performed on blood. V and J are TRBV24-1 and TRBJ2-3, with 10 nucleotides matching TRBD2. The source of this sequence is a man aged 50-59 years in good health. The CDR3 coding sequence is TGTGCCACGGTGCTAGCGGGGGCCAACACAGATACGCAGTATTTT. It codes for CATVLAGANTDTQYF.